A single sample gave rise to the 29 T cell receptor beta chains below, sequenced in a study of cytotoxic CD8 clonotypes in ibrutinib-treated CLL. Sequencing was performed with immunoSEQ multiplex PCR; in TCRdb, only in-frame clones are kept and a portion is missing. The table records tens of thousands of clones, approximately 54% of them present only once. This sample comprised PBMCs, obtained before ibrutinib treatment. These receptors all stem from a human donor with chronic lymphocytic leukemia.

A few counts support this clone. The rearrangement joins TRBV9 to TRBJ1-1; 8 bases match TRBD1. The germline gives CDR1 SGDLS, CDR2 YYNGEE. The CDR3 is made up of 15 amino acids. The ends lost 4 bases at V and 3 bases at J; junction bases unmatched: 8. The CDR3 DNA follows: TGTGCCAGCAGCACGGTGACAGGGGAGGACACTGAAGCTTTCTTT. Encoded protein: CASSTVTGEDTEAFF.

The rearrangement uses TRBV27 and TRBJ2-3; D is possibly TRBD1 (7 bases). The CDR3 is made up of 15 amino acids. The V end lost 6 bases, the J end lost 3 bases, and 16 bases lay between the germline ends. In germline, CDR1 is MNHEY, CDR2 SMNVEV (reference sequence). The CDR3 region has the DNA TGTGCCAGCAGACTGGGGGGACAGTTTACAGATACGCAGTATTTT. Translating it yields CASRLGGQFTDTQYF.

This clone came up a few times. The chain links TRBV7-9 to TRBJ1-5; weak D call: TRBD1 (5 bases). The CDR3 contains 15 residues. The germline V gene encodes CDR1 SEHNR and CDR2 FQNEAQ (reference sequence). V lost 5 bases and J lost 1, with 12 bases in between. This CDR3 is CASSATGHSNQPQHF. The CDR3 bases are TGTGCCAGCAGCGCCACAGGTCACAGCAATCAGCCCCAGCATTTT. The full variable domain, completed using reference TRBV7-9 and TRBJ1-5, is DTGVSQNPRHKITKRGQNVTFRCDPISEHNRLYWYRQTLGQGPEFLTYFQNEAQLEKSRLLSDRFSAERPKGSFSTLEIQRTEQGDSAMYLCASSATGHSNQPQHFGDGTRLSIL.

The V call is TRBV5-1, the J call TRBJ2-3; possibly TRBD2 for D (6 bases). Trimming cost V 3 bases and J 3 bases, with 17 bases left between them. Germline CDR1 is SGHRS and CDR2 is YFSETQ. The CDR3 is 16 residues long. The CDR3 is CASSWRPGGATDTQYF. The CDR3 coding sequence is TGCGCCAGCAGCTGGAGGCCAGGCGGGGCGACAGATACGCAGTATTTT.

The chain is built from TRBV6-1 and TRBJ2-7, with TRBD1 matching over 7 bases. Germline V gene data show CDR1 as MNHNS and CDR2 as SASEGT. The CDR3 runs 14 residues. V trimming: 6 bases; J trimming: 6 bases; junction bases outside the gene matches: 11. CDR3 DNA sequence: TGTGCCAGCAGCGAAAGGGGGCGCCCCAGCGAGCAGTACTTC. Translation: CASSERGRPSEQYF.

The V gene is TRBV15, the J gene TRBJ1-4, with D possibly TRBD1 on 5 matching bases. Trimming pared 1 base from V and 6 bases from J, leaving 18 bases between. Germline CDR1 is LNHNV and CDR2 is YYDKDF (reference sequence). The CDR3 runs to 17 residues. The CDR3 spells CATSRGWGGTFDEKLFF. Here the CDR3 DNA reads TGTGCCACCAGCAGAGGGTGGGGAGGGACTTTTGATGAAAAACTGTTTTTT.

In nucleotides, the CDR3 is TGCAGCGTTGAGGGGACGTTGGGGGCTAGCACAGATACGCAGTATTTT. Amino acid sequence: CSVEGTLGASTDTQYF. V gene TRBV29-1 combines with J gene TRBJ2-3; a possible D gene is TRBD1 (6 bases). The V gene lost 3 bases and the J gene lost 0 bases, with 16 bases spanning the gap. Germline loops: CDR1 SQVTM, CDR2 ANQGSEA. This CDR3 spans 16 amino acids.

As for this clone: This likely comes from a read error, as the CDR3 has no conserved phenylalanine or tryptophan at its end. The DNA is omitted, as the CDR3 cannot be located on it reliably, and the CDR3 follows TCRdb's listing. The chain links TRBV5-1 to TRBJ2-7; TRBD1 reflects the table's D call only, with no check against the DNA. Per germline, CDR1 SGHRS and CDR2 YFSETQ. The CDR3 length is 15 residues, termini included. CDR3 residues: CASSLAPGQGLPRNL.

The genes are TRBV28 and TRBJ1-5, with 8 bases lining up with TRBD1. The CDR3 length is 16 residues. Unmatched junction bases numbered 14, after V lost 8 bases and J lost 5 bases. Germline CDR1 is MDHEN and CDR2 is SYDVKM. CDR3 DNA: TGTGCCAGCCCCCCCGGGTTGGACAGGGTTTATCAGCCCCAGCATTTT. Its protein product is CASPPGLDRVYQPQHF. Full variable domain (remainder filled in from reference TRBV28 and TRBJ1-5): DVKVTQSSRYLVKRTGEKVFLECVQDMDHENMFWYRQDPGLGLRLIYFSYDVKMKEKGDIPEGYSVSREKKERFSLILESASTNQTSMYLCASPPGLDRVYQPQHFGDGTRLSIL.

The chain couples TRBV6-5 to TRBJ2-7, with TRBD1 matching 11 bases. Germline V gene lookup returns CDR1 MNHEY and CDR2 SVGAGI. The CDR3 consists of 16 residues. The V gene end was trimmed by 0 bases and the J gene end by 1 base; junction bases not matched to a gene: 2. The CDR3 DNA follows: TGTGCCAGCAGTTACTCGGGGACAGGGGGTTCCTACGAGCAGTACTTC. Translated, it gives CASSYSGTGGSYEQYF.

The chain uses TRBV2 and TRBJ2-7; 7 nucleotides match TRBD2. V lost 6 bases to trimming and J lost 2 bases; unmatched junction nucleotides: 10. CDR1 SNHLY and CDR2 FYNNEI come from the germline V gene. The CDR3 runs to 15 residues. The CDR3 DNA sequence: TGTGCCAGCAGCAATCCGGGAGGAACCACCTACGAGCAGTACTTC. This encodes CASSNPGGTTYEQYF.

The chain links TRBV7-9 to TRBJ2-5; D not certain. TRBJ2-7 explains the end of the DNA better; the J call may be wrong. The V gene's germline CDR1 is SEHNR and CDR2 FQNEAQ (reference sequence). There are 13 residues in the CDR3. The CDR3 sequence: CASSSRNTYEQYF. In nucleotides, the CDR3 is TGTGCCAGCAGCTCAAGAAACACCTACGAGCAGTACTTC.

V and J are TRBV9 and TRBJ2-7; 9 positions agree with TRBD2. Germline trimming cut 3 bases from V and 5 bases from J; bases unmatched to any gene: 9. The CDR3 extends over 15 amino acids. Germline V gives CDR1 SGDLS, CDR2 YYNGEE. In DNA form, the CDR3 reads TGTGCCAGCAGCGCCTCCGGGACTAGCTTCGACGAGCAGTACTTC. Its protein is CASSASGTSFDEQYF.

This sequence joins TRBV27 and TRBJ1-5; 7 positions match TRBD1. CDR3 size: 15 residues. Per germline, CDR1 MNHEY and CDR2 SMNVEV (reference sequence). After removal of 6 bases from V and 4 bases from J, the junction contained 9 bases not matched to a gene. The CDR3 DNA follows: TGTGCCAGCAGAACAACAGGGGCCTGGAATCAGCCCCAGCATTTT. This gives the protein CASRTTGAWNQPQHF.

This sequence joins TRBV9 and TRBJ1-1; 7 bases agree with TRBD1. With 6 bases clipped from V and 4 bases from J, the junction kept 3 bases outside the gene matches. Germline CDR1 SGDLS, CDR2 YYNGEE. The CDR3 consists of 12 residues. Here the CDR3 DNA reads TGTGCCAGCAATGCAGGGGGCACTGAAGCTTTCTTT. Amino acid sequence: CASNAGGTEAFF.

The chain uses TRBV29-1 and TRBJ2-7; D call uncertain. V was cut by 6 bases and J by 3 bases, with 9 bases left in between. The germline V gene encodes CDR1 SQVTM and CDR2 ANQGSEA. This CDR3 spans 11 amino acids. CDR3 in amino acids: CSVTLNYEQYF. In nucleotides, the CDR3 is TGCAGCGTGACGCTTAACTACGAGCAGTACTTC.

As regards this clone: The sample contains more than one DNA sequence encoding this CDR3. The rearrangement joins TRBV18 to TRBJ2-5; no definite D call. Germline V lookup: CDR1 KGHSH, CDR2 LQKENI. The germline V and J ends were trimmed by 3 bases and 2 bases, with 7 bases remaining between them. The CDR3 totals 13 residues. The DNA of the CDR3 is TGTGCCAGCTCACCCGGGCCTCAAGAGACCCAGTACTTC. Its protein is CASSPGPQETQYF.

This sequence joins TRBV11-2 and TRBJ2-2; D is unclear. This CDR3 spans 15 amino acids. CDR1 is SGHAT and CDR2 is FQNNGV in the germline V gene. Trimming took off 2 bases at V and 0 bases at J, with 7 bases between the two ends. For the CDR3, the DNA is TGTGCCAGCAGCTTATTTCAGGCGAACACCGGGGAGCTGTTTTTT. This gives the protein CASSLFQANTGELFF.

This clone was counted only a few times. The genes are TRBV5-1 and TRBJ1-4; 8 bases map to TRBD1. CDR1 SGHRS and CDR2 YFSETQ come from the germline V gene. V was pared by 0 bases and J by 6 bases, with 10 bases of the junction left unmatched. The CDR3 loop spans 17 amino acids. The CDR3 bases are TGCGCCAGCAGCTTGGGCAGGGGGCCGGTGGGAGATGAAAAACTGTTTTTT. The encoded protein is CASSLGRGPVGDEKLFF.

The chain employs TRBV27 and TRBJ2-1, with 15 positions matching TRBD2. CDR1 MNHEY and CDR2 SMNVEV come from the germline V gene (reference sequence). J was trimmed by 8 bases and V by 6 bases; bases with no gene match: 5. The CDR3 extends over 15 amino acids. Here the CDR3 reads CASSLRTSGRDEQFF. CDR3 nucleotide sequence: TGTGCCAGCAGCCTGCGGACTAGCGGGAGGGATGAGCAGTTCTTC.

This sequence joins TRBV7-2 and TRBJ2-3, with 7 bases aligning to TRBD1. The V gene end was trimmed by 1 base and the J gene end by 4 bases; junction bases not matched to a gene: 14. The CDR3 is made up of 18 amino acids. Germline CDR1 is SGHTA and CDR2 is FQGNSA. The CDR3 DNA reads TGTGCCAGCAGCTTAGGGGACAGACGCACCCCACCCCCAGATACGCAGTATTTT. Its translation: CASSLGDRRTPPPDTQYF.

This clone has more than one count but fewer than ten. The chain recombines TRBV5-4 with TRBJ2-1; no clear D. This CDR3 comprises 15 residues. Trimming cost V 0 bases and J 1 base, with 8 bases left between them. CDR1 is SGHNT and CDR2 is YYREEE in the germline V gene (reference sequence). This CDR3 is CASSLVRLSYNEQFF. The CDR3 region has the DNA TGTGCCAGCAGCTTGGTCCGGCTATCCTACAATGAGCAGTTCTTC.

The chain employs TRBV29-1 and TRBJ2-3; 8 bases line up with TRBD2. The CDR3 length is 15 residues. CDR1 is SQVTM and CDR2 is ANQGSEA in the germline V gene. With 6 bases clipped from V and 2 bases from J, the junction kept 10 bases outside the gene matches. The CDR3 sequence: CSVPGGAGVTDTQYF. Written as DNA, the CDR3 is TGCAGCGTCCCCGGGGGAGCGGGAGTCACAGATACGCAGTATTTT.

This chain uses TRBV7-2 with TRBJ2-1; 10 bases fit TRBD1. V gave up 1 base and J gave up 8 bases; unmatched junction bases: 8. CDR1 is SGHTA and CDR2 is FQGNSA in the germline V gene. This CDR3 is 16 amino acids long. CDR3 protein: CASSLVGTGAWDEQFF. The CDR3 DNA sequence: TGTGCCAGCAGCTTAGTCGGGACAGGGGCTTGGGATGAGCAGTTCTTC.

This rearrangement joins TRBV7-2 to TRBJ2-1; 11 nucleotides agree with TRBD2. Germline lookup yields CDR1 SGHTA and CDR2 FQGNSA. V lost 3 bases to trimming and J lost 12 bases; unmatched junction nucleotides: 10. The length of the CDR3 is 15 residues. This CDR3 reads CASSFSGREIGVQFF. The CDR3 DNA reads TGTGCCAGCAGCTTTAGCGGGAGGGAGATCGGCGTGCAGTTCTTC.

The genes are TRBV9 and TRBJ2-7; 7 nucleotides align to TRBD2. This CDR3 spans 16 amino acids. Germline CDR1 and CDR2: SGDLS and YYNGEE. Trimming removed 4 bases from V and 1 base from J; junction bases left unmatched: 11. CDR3 DNA sequence: TGTGCCAGCAGCCCGGAGGGAGGGTTTGGGTCCTACGAGCAGTACTTC. Translating gives CASSPEGGFGSYEQYF.

The rearrangement links TRBV7-8 to TRBJ1-1, with D possibly matching TRBD1 (6 bases). Germline V gives CDR1 SGHVS, CDR2 FQNEAQ. The V and J ends lost 6 bases and 7 bases respectively, with 18 bases between them. This CDR3 contains 14 residues. CDR3 DNA: TGTGCCAGCAGAGGGGGTACAGGGAAAGGTGAAGCTTTCTTT. It yields the protein CASRGGTGKGEAFF. Based on the CDR3 plus reference TRBV7-8 and TRBJ1-1, the full variable domain is GAGVSQSPRYKVAKRGQDVALRCDPISGHVSLFWYQQALGQGPEFLTYFQNEAQLDKSGLPSDRFFAERPEGSVSTLKIQRTQQEDSAVYLCASRGGTGKGEAFFGQGTRLTVV.

The DNA for the CDR3 is TGTGCCATCATGAGGGACAGGGGCATCGAGCAGTACTTC. Protein: CAIMRDRGIEQYF. V is TRBV10-3 and J is TRBJ2-7; 10 bases map to TRBD1. The germline V gene encodes CDR1 ENHRY and CDR2 SYGVKD. V trimming: 7 bases; J trimming: 6 bases; junction bases outside the gene matches: 6. CDR3 length: 13 amino acids.

This clone was seen only once. The J gene is TRBJ2-2, the V gene TRBV11-2, with D unresolved. V was trimmed by 5 bases and J by 5 bases, leaving 15 bases between them. The CDR3 spans 15 residues. Germline values: CDR1 SGHAT, CDR2 FQNNGV. For the CDR3, the DNA is TGTGCCAGCAGCCGGTGGTCCCAGCAAACCGGGGAGCTGTTTTTT. It codes for CASSRWSQQTGELFF.